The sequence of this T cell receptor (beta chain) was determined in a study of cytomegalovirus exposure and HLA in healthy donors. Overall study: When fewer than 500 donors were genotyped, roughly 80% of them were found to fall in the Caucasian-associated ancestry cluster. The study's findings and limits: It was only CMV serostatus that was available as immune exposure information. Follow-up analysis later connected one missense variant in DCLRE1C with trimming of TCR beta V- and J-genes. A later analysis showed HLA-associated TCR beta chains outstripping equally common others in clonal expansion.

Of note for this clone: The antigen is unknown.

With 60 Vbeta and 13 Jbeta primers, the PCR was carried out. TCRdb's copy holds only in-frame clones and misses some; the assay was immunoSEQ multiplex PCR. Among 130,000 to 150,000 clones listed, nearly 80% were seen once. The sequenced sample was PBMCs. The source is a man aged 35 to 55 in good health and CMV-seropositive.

Here the CDR3 DNA reads TGCAGCGTTGAAGTAGCGGGAGTTGCAACAGATACGCAGTATTTT. Protein: CSVEVAGVATDTQYF. The rearrangement joins TRBV29-1 to TRBJ2-3; TRBD2 matches 9 bases. Germline loops: CDR1 SQVTM, CDR2 ANQGSEA. The CDR3 is 15 amino acids. With V trimmed by 1 base and J by 3 bases, 5 bases remained unmatched.